This T cell receptor (beta chain) originates from a study of T cell repertoires in aging, cancer and after chemotherapy. Study context: Pre- and post-chemotherapy samples were paired from glioblastoma patients treated with temozolomide-based therapy. Study-level results: Across the chemotherapy interval, each cancer cohort showed higher median generation probability, suggesting thymic rebound. No conclusions about immunological memory after chemotherapy can be drawn from the repertoire data. Healthy donors lost TCR diversity with age mainly through richness, cancer patients through richness and evenness.

Comments on this clonotype: As yet, its antigen is unknown.

The template was genomic DNA from peripheral blood, not RNA. A mixed TRB-A/B primer pool amplified rearranged TRB by multiplex touch-down PCR. One entry per CDR3 protein results from TCRdb running MiXCR on the multiplex PCR reads. The sample includes 3,600 or so distinct CDR3 sequences, 25% to 30% seen only once; the top ten take less than 25%. Trimming removed 4 bases at V and 2 bases at J, with 15 bases between. CDR3 size: 17 residues. The germline V gene encodes CDR1 MGHRA and CDR2 YSYEKL. J is TRBJ1-6 and V is TRBV4-1, with D possibly being TRBD1 (6 bases). The clonotype was recovered from a human donor with a solid tumor. The sequencing sample was made of blood. CDR3 loop: CASSREGGSAYNSPLHF. The CDR3 coding sequence is TGCGCCAGCAGCCGCGAAGGGGGTTCTGCCTATAATTCACCCCTCCACTTT.